This T cell receptor beta chain is drawn from a study of T-cell reconstitution after alpha-beta-depleted transplantation in children (dated by TCRdb to about 2016). Notes on the research overall: Using TCR repertoire profiling, the study followed T-cell immune reconstitution in a quantitative way in children after TCRalphabeta/CD19-depleted allogeneic hematopoietic cell transplantation.

The sample holds a few counts of this clonotype. Its recognized antigen is unknown. No base quality information exists; no much larger clone differs at one position. Trimming takes 0 bases from V and 6 bases from J, and the germline ends sit 14 bases apart. The CDR3 measures 15 amino acids from cysteine to phenylalanine. Only the CDR3 region is kept as DNA, spanning 45 bases read in frame from base 1. The germline V gene yields KGHSH for CDR1 and LQKENI for CDR2. Library prep was done by PCR. The instrument given in TCRdb is Illumina HiSeq 2500. Molecular barcoding was employed in the preparation of TCR libraries, with unique molecular identifiers being used to normalize TCRbeta repertoire quantification. Through fastp at Q25 and MiXCR, TCRdb rebuilt clones from the public reads, retaining in-frame beta chains. When rows share a CDR3 protein, they turn into one entry using the most common DNA and genes. This sample gives approximately 510,000 distinct CDR3 sequences in total; around 19% of them show up just once. The ten largest clones take up 3% to 3.5% of the sample.

Material: PBMCs from the stem cell graft donor, obtained from the stem cell graft. The clonotype comes from a human donor who donated a stem cell graft to a child with acute lymphoblastic leukemia. Here the chain combines TRBV18 and TRBJ1-1; the D gene is not confidently resolved. The CDR3 in this case is CASSPPLKGGSEAFF. In nucleotide form, the sequence is TGTGCCAGCTCACCACCGCTTAAGGGCGGGTCTGAAGCTTTCTTT. With the portions outside the CDR3 filled from the reference TRBV18 and TRBJ1-1 genes, the complete variable region becomes NAGVMQNPRHLVRRRGQEARLRCSPMKGHSHVYWYRQLPEEGLKFMVYLQKENIIDESGMPKERFSAEFPKEGPSILRIQQVVRGDSAAYFCASSPPLKGGSEAFFGQGTRLTVV.